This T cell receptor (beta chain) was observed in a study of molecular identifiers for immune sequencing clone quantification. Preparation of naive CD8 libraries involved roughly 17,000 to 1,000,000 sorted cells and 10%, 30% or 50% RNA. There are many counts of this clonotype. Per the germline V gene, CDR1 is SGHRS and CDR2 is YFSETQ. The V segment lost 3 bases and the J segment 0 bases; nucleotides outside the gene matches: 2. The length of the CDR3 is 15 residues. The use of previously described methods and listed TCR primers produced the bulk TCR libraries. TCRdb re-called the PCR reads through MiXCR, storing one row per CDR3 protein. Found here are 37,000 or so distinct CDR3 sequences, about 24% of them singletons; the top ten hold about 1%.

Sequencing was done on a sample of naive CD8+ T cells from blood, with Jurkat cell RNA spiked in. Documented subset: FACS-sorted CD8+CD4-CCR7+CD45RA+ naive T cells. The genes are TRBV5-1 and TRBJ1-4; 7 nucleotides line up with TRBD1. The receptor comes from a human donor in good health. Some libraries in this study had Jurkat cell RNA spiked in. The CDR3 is CASSWDRSTNEKLFF. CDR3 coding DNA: TGCGCCAGCAGCTGGGACAGATCAACTAATGAAAAACTGTTTTTT.